The 30 T cell receptor beta chains in this list originate from one sample, sequenced in a study of OX40 agonist ivuxolimab in advanced cancers. Profiling relied on immunoSEQ multiplex PCR, and the TCRdb table lists in-frame clones only, not all of them. The sample records 30,000 or so clones, roughly 90% being singletons. Sequenced here: CD4+ or CD8+ T cells sorted from blood, sampled in a trial of the OX40 agonist ivuxolimab. All receptors come from an adult with an advanced solid tumor such as melanoma, head and neck, liver or kidney cancer.

The rearrangement joins TRBV27 to TRBJ1-5; D call uncertain. CDR3 size: 13 residues. V shed 4 bases and J shed 3 bases, with 7 bases lying between them. In germline, CDR1 is MNHEY, CDR2 SMNVEV (reference sequence). CDR3 loop: CASSSGTNQPQHF. The CDR3 DNA is TGTGCCAGCAGTTCTGGCACCAATCAGCCCCAGCATTTT.

This clone is medium-sized within its sample. This chain's CDR3 is CASSYDRTQPQHF. The CDR3 DNA reads as TGTGCCAGCAGTTACGACAGAACGCAGCCCCAGCATTTT. This chain uses TRBV6-5 with TRBJ1-5; maybe TRBD1 (5 bases). CDR1 is MNHEY and CDR2 is SVGAGI in the germline V gene. There are 13 residues in the CDR3. V lost 2 bases, J lost 7 bases, and 9 bases lay in between.

The V gene is TRBV19, the J gene TRBJ2-1; D gene unclear. V dropped 1 base and J dropped 7 bases, with 14 bases sitting between them. The CDR3 loop spans 15 amino acids. Germline CDR1 reads LNHDA; CDR2 reads SQIVND (reference sequence). The CDR3 loop is CASSIGALGSNEQFF. The CDR3 DNA sequence: TGTGCCAGTAGTATAGGGGCTCTGGGCAGTAATGAGCAGTTCTTC.

The chain links TRBV19 to TRBJ2-7; D call uncertain. Germline V CDR1 and CDR2: LNHDA, SQIVND (reference sequence). V was trimmed by 5 bases and J by 6 bases, leaving 14 bases between them. The CDR3 covers 13 residues. DNA for the CDR3: TGTGCCAGTAGTCCGACGCGGATGGGCGAGCAGTACTTC. Its translation is CASSPTRMGEQYF.

This chain connects TRBV19 to TRBJ1-1; TRBD1 aligns across 8 bases. Germline V gene data show CDR1 as LNHDA and CDR2 as SQIVND (reference sequence). The CDR3 covers 15 residues. The J segment lost 8 bases and the V segment lost 4 bases, leaving 12 bases of the junction unmatched. CDR3 coding DNA: TGTGCCAGTAGTAGCACAGGGACAGGCGGTCTCGAAGCTTTCTTT. Translation gives CASSSTGTGGLEAFF.

The V gene is TRBV5-1, the J gene TRBJ2-5, with D unclear. The germline V gene has CDR1 SGHRS and CDR2 YFSETQ. The CDR3 sequence is 12 residues long. The V and J ends lost 0 bases and 5 bases respectively, with 5 bases between them. The CDR3 sequence: CASSLVGETQYF. In DNA form, the CDR3 reads TGCGCCAGCAGCTTGGTAGGGGAGACCCAGTACTTC.

The rearrangement uses TRBV27 and TRBJ2-3; 8 bases are a match to TRBD2. CDR1 MNHEY and CDR2 SMNVEV come from the germline V gene (reference sequence). Trimming at V came to 7 bases and at J to 5 bases, leaving 11 bases not matched to a gene. The CDR3 runs to 15 residues. CDR3 sequence reads: CASTKIGGAGDTQYF. CDR3 bases: TGTGCCAGCACTAAAATCGGGGGGGCGGGAGATACGCAGTATTTT.

The chain links TRBV27 to TRBJ1-6; TRBD1 agrees at 8 bases. Germline V gives CDR1 MNHEY, CDR2 SMNVEV (reference sequence). V lost 5 bases and J lost 9; bases outside the gene matches: 9. This CDR3 spans 15 amino acids. In nucleotides, the CDR3 is TGTGCCAGCAGTCCCTCAGGGGGCGTTAGTTCACCCCTCCACTTT. Translating gives CASSPSGGVSSPLHF.

The V call is TRBV29-1, the J call TRBJ2-1; D tentatively reads TRBD1 or TRBD2 (6 bases each). Per germline, CDR1 SQVTM and CDR2 ANQGSEA. The CDR3 totals 13 residues. Trimming shortened V by 0 bases and J by 9 bases, and 12 bases separated the two germline ends. CDR3 amino acids: CSVEDGGQGEQFF. In nucleotides, the CDR3 is TGCAGCGTTGAAGATGGGGGGCAGGGTGAGCAGTTCTTC.

The V call is TRBV6-5, the J call TRBJ2-7; 7 nucleotides agree with TRBD1. V was clipped by 5 bases and J by 3 bases; unmatched bases: 10. This CDR3 contains 15 residues. Germline CDR1 MNHEY, CDR2 SVGAGI. This chain's CDR3 is CASSRDRVLNYEQYF. The DNA of the CDR3 is TGTGCCAGCAGTCGCGACAGGGTACTGAACTACGAGCAGTACTTC.

The chain is built from TRBV7-2 and TRBJ2-7, with TRBD2 matching 11 bases. J gave up 0 bases and V 4 bases, and 8 bases lay outside the gene matches. The CDR3 is 17 residues long. CDR1 and CDR2 (germline): SGHTA, FQGNSA. The CDR3: CASSWPTSGESSYEQYF. The CDR3 nucleotides read TGTGCCAGCAGCTGGCCGACTAGCGGGGAAAGCTCCTACGAGCAGTACTTC.

This clone has just one count. J is TRBJ1-1 and V is TRBV5-6; tentative D call: TRBD1 (5 bases). The CDR3 totals 14 residues. The V and J ends lost 4 bases and 0 bases respectively, with 10 bases between them. CDR1 and CDR2 from the germline V gene are SGHDT and YYEEEE. In nucleotides, the CDR3 is TGTGCCAGCAGCGAGGGGCTCATGAACACTGAAGCTTTCTTT. It is translated as CASSEGLMNTEAFF. Supplemented by reference TRBV5-6 and TRBJ1-1, the full variable domain reads DAGVTQSPTHLIKTRGQQVTLRCSPKSGHDTVSWYQQALGQGPQFIFQYYEEEERQRGNFPDRFSGHQFPNYSSELNVNALLLGDSALYLCASSEGLMNTEAFFGQGTRLTVV.

This clone was counted between two and nine times. The chain joins TRBV19 to TRBJ1-2, with no clear D. The CDR3 is 12 residues long. Trimming shortened V by 5 bases and J by 6 bases, and 10 bases separated the two germline ends. Germline-derived CDR1 and CDR2 are LNHDA and SQIVND (reference sequence). CDR3 nucleotide sequence: TGTGCCAGTAGTCCCTCAGTGGATGGCTACACCTTC. Its translation is CASSPSVDGYTF.

This clone was observed a handful of times. The chain has TRBV28 and TRBJ1-1; 11 nucleotides agree with TRBD1. The junction had 6 bases not matched to a gene; V was cut back by 5 bases and J by 1 base. The germline V gene has CDR1 MDHEN and CDR2 SYDVKM. The CDR3 spans 16 residues. The CDR3 bases are TGTGCCAGCAGTCTTGGACAGGGGGCTAGGAACACTGAAGCTTTCTTT. Translated, it gives CASSLGQGARNTEAFF.

The V and J genes are TRBV13 and TRBJ1-1; D might be TRBD1 (5 bases). The CDR3 is made up of 14 amino acids. Trimming removed 4 bases at V and 1 base at J, with 10 bases between. CDR1 and CDR2 (germline): PRHDT, FYEKMQ (reference sequence). CDR3 in amino acids: CASSSRDGNTEAFF. The CDR3 coding sequence is TGTGCCAGCAGCTCCCGGGACGGGAACACTGAAGCTTTCTTT.

This chain connects TRBV28 to TRBJ1-2; TRBD1 might be the D (5 bases). Trimming shortened V by 6 bases and J by 7 bases, and 15 bases separated the two germline ends. The germline V gene encodes CDR1 MDHEN and CDR2 SYDVKM. This CDR3 region has 13 residues. CDR3 in amino acids: CASRTVYQGGYTF. The CDR3 DNA reads as TGTGCCAGCAGGACTGTGTATCAGGGTGGCTACACCTTC.

The chain recombines TRBV7-3 with TRBJ2-3; the D gene could be TRBD1 or TRBD2 (5 bases each). The V gene's germline CDR1 is SGHTA and CDR2 FQGTGA. V was clipped by 3 bases and J by 6 bases, with 16 bases between them. The CDR3 length is 15 residues. CDR3: CASSFGIPGADTQYF. The CDR3 DNA reads TGTGCCAGCAGCTTCGGGATCCCCGGGGCGGATACGCAGTATTTT.

This clone was seen once. The chain uses TRBV9 and TRBJ2-1, with D perhaps TRBD1 (7 bases). With 3 bases removed from V and 10 bases from J, the gap between germline ends came to 14 bases. The germline V gene encodes CDR1 SGDLS and CDR2 YYNGEE. This CDR3 comprises 13 residues. The CDR3 protein is CASSGTQGGEQFF. CDR3 nucleotide sequence: TGTGCCAGCAGCGGAACTCAGGGGGGCGAGCAGTTCTTC.

The chain combines TRBV29-1 with TRBJ1-1; weak D call: TRBD1 (6 bases). The CDR3 runs to 13 residues. V was shortened by 5 bases and J by 1 base, with 11 bases between the two germline ends. Germline V CDR1 and CDR2: SQVTM, ANQGSEA. CDR3 region: CSVQGPSNTEAFF. CDR3 nucleotide sequence: TGCAGCGTTCAGGGGCCCTCGAACACTGAAGCTTTCTTT.

The chain combines TRBV6-5 with TRBJ2-7; D is possibly TRBD1 or TRBD2 (5 bases each). The CDR3 has 13 residues. V lost 4 bases, J lost 5 bases, and 12 bases lay in between. Germline CDR1 is MNHEY and CDR2 is SVGAGI. The CDR3: CASSLGEGNEQYF. Here the CDR3 DNA reads TGTGCCAGCAGTTTGGGGGAAGGGAACGAGCAGTACTTC.

The CDR3 bases are TGTGCCATCAGTGAGTCGGTGAGCGGGAGCCTTCAAAGCACAGATACGCAGTATTTT. It translates to CAISESVSGSLQSTDTQYF. The V gene is TRBV10-3, the J gene TRBJ2-3; 8 positions match TRBD2. This CDR3 comprises 19 residues. CDR1 is ENHRY and CDR2 is SYGVKD in the germline V gene. Trimming removed 0 bases from V and 0 bases from J; junction bases left unmatched: 11.

The rearrangement links TRBV4-2 to TRBJ2-7; tentative D call: TRBD2 (5 bases). The CDR3 is 14 amino acids. Germline V lookup: CDR1 LGHNA, CDR2 YNFKEQ. Trimming cost V 1 base and J 5 bases, with 12 bases left between them. Here the CDR3 DNA reads TGTGCCAGCAGCCAAGCCTCCGGGAACCACGAGCAGTACTTC. This codes for CASSQASGNHEQYF.

The chain uses TRBV6-1 and TRBJ1-4, with D possibly matching TRBD1 (5 bases). V lost 3 bases and J lost 8, with 13 bases in between. In germline, CDR1 is MNHNS, CDR2 SASEGT. The CDR3 is 14 residues long. Here the CDR3 DNA reads TGTGCCAGCAGTGACCAGGGTTGGATGGAAAAACTGTTTTTT. Its protein is CASSDQGWMEKLFF.

This chain connects TRBV7-9 to TRBJ2-3; 10 bases match TRBD2. The length of the CDR3 is 13 residues. Germline CDR1 and CDR2: SEHNR and FQNEAQ (reference sequence). With V trimmed by 9 bases and J by 4 bases, 4 bases remained unmatched. The CDR3 here is CASASGSADTQYF. In DNA form, the CDR3 reads TGTGCCAGTGCTAGCGGGAGTGCAGATACGCAGTATTTT.

The J gene is TRBJ2-1, the V gene TRBV5-6; 9 positions match TRBD2. Germline V gene sequence: CDR1 SGHDT, CDR2 YYEEEE. The CDR3 covers 18 residues. Germline trimming cut 2 bases from V and 9 bases from J; bases unmatched to any gene: 18. The CDR3 spells CASSFGPRTSVRTGEQFF. The CDR3 region has the DNA TGTGCCAGCAGCTTCGGTCCCCGGACTAGCGTACGAACGGGTGAGCAGTTCTTC.

The chain employs TRBV2 and TRBJ1-3; TRBD1 matches 10 bases. Germline values: CDR1 SNHLY, CDR2 FYNNEI. Trimming at V came to 1 base and at J to 7 bases, leaving 16 bases not matched to a gene. The CDR3 has 19 amino acids. The CDR3 here is CASSEVTWTGGDVLNTIYF. CDR3 coding DNA: TGTGCCAGCAGTGAAGTAACTTGGACAGGGGGGGATGTATTGAACACCATATATTTT.

The chain recombines TRBV15 with TRBJ2-1; 12 bases match TRBD2. Germline CDR1 and CDR2: LNHNV and YYDKDF (reference sequence). V lost 5 bases and J lost 2; bases outside the gene matches: 7. This CDR3 is 17 amino acids long. CDR3 loop: CATSGGLAGSTYNEQFF. CDR3 coding DNA: TGTGCCACCAGCGGGGGACTAGCGGGTTCTACCTACAATGAGCAGTTCTTC.

V usage is TRBV11-2 and J usage is TRBJ1-1, with D perhaps TRBD1 (5 bases). CDR1 is SGHAT, CDR2 FQNNGV, per germline. V lost 3 bases to trimming and J lost 1 base, with 9 bases between them. The CDR3 contains 14 residues. In DNA, the CDR3 is TGTGCCAGCAGCTTTGGGGGATCGAACACTGAAGCTTTCTTT. This sequence encodes CASSFGGSNTEAFF.

The V call is TRBV5-6, the J call TRBJ1-2, with D possibly TRBD1 on 5 matching bases. V was trimmed by 4 bases and J by 1 base, leaving 14 bases between them. The CDR3 consists of 15 residues. Germline CDR1 SGHDT, CDR2 YYEEEE. CDR3 residues: CASSPGTVINYGYTF. In DNA form, the CDR3 reads TGTGCCAGCAGCCCTGGGACCGTGATTAACTATGGCTACACCTTC.

The gene calls are TRBV28 and TRBJ2-3; possible D gene TRBD2, 6 bases. V lost 7 bases and J 2 bases, leaving 19 bases between the germline ends. Germline CDR1 and CDR2: MDHEN and SYDVKM. The CDR3 runs 16 residues. DNA for the CDR3: TGTGCCAGCACCCCGGCTAGCGATCTAACCACAGATACGCAGTATTTT. Translation: CASTPASDLTTDTQYF.